These 30 T cell receptor beta chains came from one sample sequenced in a study of blood T cell repertoires in COVID-19. The data were produced by immunoSEQ multiplex PCR, yet TCRdb's version contains in-frame clones alone and is incomplete. Seen here are 250,000 to 300,000 clones, around 83% observed once, and the top ten hold about 4%. Material: peripheral blood. These receptor sequences come from a man aged 18 to 29 with active or convalescent COVID-19.

The J gene is TRBJ1-2, the V gene TRBV15; D gene unclear. This CDR3 is built from 15 residues. V was cut by 0 bases and J by 4 bases, with 12 bases left in between. Germline CDR1 is LNHNV and CDR2 is YYDKDF (reference sequence). Here the CDR3 DNA reads TGTGCCACCAGCAGAGACATTCAAGGAGGCTATGGCTACACCTTC. Translated, it gives CATSRDIQGGYGYTF.

V and J are TRBV7-9 and TRBJ1-1; perhaps TRBD1 as D (5 bases). V was shortened by 7 bases and J by 6 bases, with 15 bases between the two germline ends. The CDR3 length is 13 residues. Germline V gene sequence: CDR1 SEHNR, CDR2 FQNEAQ (reference sequence). In DNA, the CDR3 is TGTGCCAGCAAGACAGACCCAAGGGCTGAAGCTTTCTTT. This gives the protein CASKTDPRAEAFF.

The chain has TRBV11-3 and TRBJ1-2, with D perhaps matching TRBD1 (5 bases). This CDR3 has 12 residues. V dropped 7 bases and J dropped 8 bases, with 14 bases sitting between them. CDR1 is SGHNT, CDR2 YENEEA, per germline. The DNA of the CDR3 is TGTGCCAGCATTCCCGCCTGGGGCGGCTACACCTTC. Its translation is CASIPAWGGYTF.

The V gene is TRBV7-8, the J gene TRBJ2-1; 7 bases line up with TRBD2. Per germline, CDR1 SGHVS and CDR2 FQNEAQ. V lost 2 bases and J lost 8; bases outside the gene matches: 9. This CDR3 contains 15 residues. The CDR3 sequence is CASSLNTVRGDEQFF. CDR3 in DNA: TGTGCCAGCAGCTTAAATACGGTTCGGGGGGATGAGCAGTTCTTC. The full variable domain, rest sourced from reference TRBV7-8 and TRBJ2-1, is GAGVSQSPRYKVAKRGQDVALRCDPISGHVSLFWYQQALGQGPEFLTYFQNEAQLDKSGLPSDRFFAERPEGSVSTLKIQRTQQEDSAVYLCASSLNTVRGDEQFFGPGTRLTVL.

This clone showed up just once. The chain employs TRBV11-1 and TRBJ2-7; maybe TRBD2 (5 bases). Trimming shortened V by 5 bases and J by 4 bases, and 9 bases separated the two germline ends. CDR3 size: 12 residues. The germline V gene encodes CDR1 SGHAT and CDR2 FQDESV (reference sequence). This CDR3 reads CASSPTSYEQYF. The DNA of the CDR3 is TGTGCCAGCAGCCCTACTAGTTACGAGCAGTACTTC.

The chain links TRBV11-2 to TRBJ2-7; 10 bases align to TRBD1. Germline V lookup: CDR1 SGHAT, CDR2 FQNNGV. The trim removed 3 bases at V and 4 bases at J, leaving 6 bases unmatched. The CDR3 totals 15 residues. The CDR3: CASSLSPGQGYEQYF. DNA for the CDR3: TGTGCCAGCAGCTTGAGCCCGGGACAGGGGTACGAGCAGTACTTC.

CDR3 residues: CASSPQGADTQYF. The DNA of the CDR3 is TGTGCCAGCAGCCCACAGGGCGCAGATACGCAGTATTTT. This chain uses TRBV13 with TRBJ2-3; possible D gene TRBD1, 6 bases. V shed 5 bases and J shed 4 bases, with 10 bases lying between them. Germline V gene data show CDR1 as PRHDT and CDR2 as FYEKMQ (reference sequence). This CDR3 is built from 13 residues.

The rearrangement joins TRBV27 to TRBJ2-3, with 10 bases identical to TRBD1. This CDR3 spans 16 amino acids. The V gene end was trimmed by 3 bases and the J gene end by 4 bases; junction bases not matched to a gene: 7. Germline V gene data show CDR1 as MNHEY and CDR2 as SMNVEV (reference sequence). The CDR3 loop reads CASSFYGTGEADTQYF. CDR3 DNA: TGTGCCAGCAGTTTCTACGGGACAGGGGAGGCAGATACGCAGTATTTT.

The J gene is TRBJ2-1, the V gene TRBV6-5; D is uncertain. Germline loops: CDR1 MNHEY, CDR2 SVGAGI. V lost 2 bases and J 9 bases, leaving 5 bases between the germline ends. This CDR3 is 11 amino acids long. The CDR3 DNA follows: TGTGCCAGCAGTTACCCCGGTGAGCAGTTCTTC. This encodes CASSYPGEQFF.

The chain recombines TRBV19 with TRBJ2-5; a weak D match, TRBD1 (5 bases). Germline assignment: CDR1 LNHDA and CDR2 SQIVND (reference sequence). The CDR3 is 13 residues long. The DNA of the CDR3 is TGTGCTTCGAAATTTCAGGGCCAAGAGACCCAGTACTTC. It yields the protein CASKFQGQETQYF.

The chain is built from TRBV19 and TRBJ2-1; D is possibly TRBD2 (6 bases). Per the germline V gene, CDR1 is LNHDA and CDR2 is SQIVND (reference sequence). Deletions cut 6 bases from V and 2 bases from J, with 17 bases between. The CDR3 totals 16 residues. DNA of the CDR3: TGTGCCAGTAGACATTCCGCGGGGCGGCCCTACAATGAGCAGTTCTTC. Amino acids: CASRHSAGRPYNEQFF.

V usage is TRBV24-1 and J usage is TRBJ2-3; 8 nucleotides agree with TRBD2. The CDR3 contains 14 residues. J gave up 3 bases and V 4 bases, and 2 bases lay outside the gene matches. The V gene's germline CDR1 is KGHDR and CDR2 SFDVKD. CDR3 nucleotide sequence: TGTGCCACCAGTGAGACTAGCGATACAGATACGCAGTATTTT. It translates to CATSETSDTDTQYF.

V and J are TRBV11-1 and TRBJ2-1; D unclear. Germline values: CDR1 SGHAT, CDR2 FQDESV (reference sequence). V lost 7 bases to trimming and J lost 8 bases, with 12 bases between them. CDR3 length equals 12 residues. CDR3: CASTPGRDEQFF. CDR3 coding DNA: TGTGCCAGCACCCCAGGAAGAGATGAGCAGTTCTTC.

The V call is TRBV9, the J call TRBJ1-2; possible D gene TRBD1, 5 bases. The germline V gene has CDR1 SGDLS and CDR2 YYNGEE. This CDR3 comprises 14 residues. Between the trimmed V and J ends, which lost 3 bases and 4 bases, there was a span of 13 bases. The CDR3: CASSESTAAYGYTF. For the CDR3, the DNA is TGTGCCAGCAGCGAATCGACAGCCGCCTATGGCTACACCTTC.

The chain is built from TRBV6-2 or TRBV6-3 and TRBJ1-2, with a tentative D call TRBD1 (5 bases). The CDR3 consists of 10 residues. Germline values: CDR1 MNHEY, CDR2 SVGEGT. V dropped 5 bases and J dropped 13 bases, with 11 bases sitting between them. The CDR3 here is CASSGGAITF. The DNA for the CDR3 is TGTGCCAGCAGTGGTGGGGCAATCACCTTC.

The CDR3: CASSFTGPGNEQFF. CDR3 coding DNA: TGCGCCAGCAGCTTTACAGGGCCCGGCAATGAGCAGTTCTTC. The chain employs TRBV5-1 and TRBJ2-1; possible D gene TRBD1, 6 bases. V was shortened by 2 bases and J by 6 bases, with 12 bases between the two germline ends. Germline V gene data show CDR1 as SGHRS and CDR2 as YFSETQ. The CDR3 length is 14 residues.

The chain carries TRBV24-1 and TRBJ1-5; 7 bases map to TRBD1. The CDR3 totals 14 residues. Trimming cost V 5 bases and J 2 bases; bases outside gene matches: 2. Germline lookup yields CDR1 KGHDR and CDR2 SFDVKD. The chain's CDR3 is CATSADRGNQPQHF. The CDR3 DNA reads as TGTGCCACCAGTGCCGACAGGGGCAATCAGCCCCAGCATTTT.

The chain couples TRBV6-6 to TRBJ2-7; 8 bases agree with TRBD2. The V gene's germline CDR1 is MNHNY and CDR2 SVGAGI (reference sequence). The trim removed 2 bases at V and 3 bases at J, leaving 9 bases unmatched. The CDR3 loop spans 16 amino acids. The CDR3 protein is CASSYRREGRIYEQYF. The CDR3, as DNA: TGTGCCAGCAGTTACCGCCGGGAGGGCCGGATCTACGAGCAGTACTTC.

The chain recombines TRBV2 with TRBJ1-2, with D perhaps TRBD1 (6 bases). This CDR3 is 14 amino acids long. The V gene lost 6 bases and the J gene lost 5 bases, with 16 bases spanning the gap. Germline V lookup: CDR1 SNHLY, CDR2 FYNNEI. The CDR3 spells CASRPDRPTYGYTF. The CDR3 region has the DNA TGTGCCAGCAGACCTGACAGGCCGACGTATGGCTACACCTTC.

The chain joins TRBV6-1 to TRBJ2-2, with no clear D. CDR1 and CDR2 from the germline V gene are MNHNS and SASEGT. V lost 3 bases, J lost 13 bases, and 9 bases lay in between. The CDR3 spans 11 residues. The CDR3 is CASSDDRRLFF. In DNA form, the CDR3 reads TGTGCCAGCAGTGATGACCGGAGGCTGTTTTTT.

A single count supports this clone. The chain recombines TRBV24-1 with TRBJ2-2; D gene uncertain. V was trimmed by 3 bases and J by 4 bases, leaving 8 bases between them. Germline CDR1 KGHDR, CDR2 SFDVKD. The CDR3 has 14 amino acids. CDR3 DNA: TGTGCCACCAGTGATGGCAAATTCACCGGGGAGCTGTTTTTT. Translating it yields CATSDGKFTGELFF.

The chain joins TRBV7-6 to TRBJ2-7, with a tentative D call TRBD2 (5 bases). The V end lost 3 bases, the J end lost 4 bases, and 7 bases lay between the germline ends. Per germline, CDR1 SGHVS and CDR2 FNYEAQ. The CDR3 length is 12 residues. CDR3 DNA sequence: TGTGCCAGCAGCTTCGAGGGTTACGAGCAGTACTTC. It specifies CASSFEGYEQYF.

This clone has only one observation. The DNA for the CDR3 is TGTGCCAGCAGCTTAATTACGGACAGGGGAGGGGAGACCCAGTACTTC. Residues: CASSLITDRGGETQYF. The rearrangement joins TRBV7-9 to TRBJ2-5, with 9 bases identical to TRBD1. CDR1 SEHNR and CDR2 FQNEAQ come from the germline V gene (reference sequence). The CDR3 runs 16 residues. The V segment lost 2 bases and the J segment 5 bases; nucleotides outside the gene matches: 9.

The V call is TRBV11-3, the J call TRBJ2-7, with 8 bases fitting TRBD1. Germline V CDR1 and CDR2: SGHNT, YENEEA. J lost 5 bases, V lost 5 bases, and 5 bases had no gene match. This CDR3 has 13 amino acids. CDR3 in DNA: TGTGCCAGCAGCGTGGACAGGGACCACGAGCAGTACTTC. Translation gives CASSVDRDHEQYF.

This chain links TRBV2 with TRBJ2-7; the match to TRBD2 covers 9 bases. The CDR3 totals 9 residues. In germline, CDR1 is SNHLY, CDR2 FYNNEI. V trimming: 11 bases; J trimming: 10 bases; junction bases outside the gene matches: 3. The CDR3 DNA reads TGTGCCGGCGGGGGGGGCCAGTACTTC. Translation: CAGGGGQYF.

The chain is built from TRBV29-1 and TRBJ2-5; the D gene is possibly TRBD2 (7 bases). Per germline, CDR1 SQVTM and CDR2 ANQGSEA. CDR3 length equals 14 residues. Trimming removed 5 bases at V and 7 bases at J, with 20 bases between. The CDR3 DNA sequence: TGCAGCGTTTGTCGGGACACCGGGGGGCGGACCCAGTACTTC. Encoded protein: CSVCRDTGGRTQYF.

The J gene is TRBJ2-2, the V gene TRBV10-1, with D tentatively TRBD1 (5 bases). The V end was cut by 5 bases, the J end by 4 bases, with 11 bases between. Germline V gene data show CDR1 as WNHNN and CDR2 as SYGVQD (reference sequence). This CDR3 region has 14 residues. This chain's CDR3 is CASSFSRATGELFF. CDR3 DNA: TGCGCCAGCAGTTTCTCCAGGGCCACCGGGGAGCTGTTTTTT.

This chain connects TRBV10-3 to TRBJ1-2, with D unresolved. The CDR3 runs to 12 residues. V lost 6 bases to trimming and J lost 2 bases, with 7 bases between them. The germline CDR1 and CDR2 sequences are ENHRY and SYGVKD. CDR3 in amino acids: CAIRAENYGYTF. The CDR3 region has the DNA TGTGCCATCAGGGCGGAAAACTATGGCTACACCTTC.

V usage is TRBV19 and J usage is TRBJ2-1, with 7 bases fitting TRBD2. Germline-derived CDR1 and CDR2 are LNHDA and SQIVND (reference sequence). The V segment lost 1 base and the J segment 0 bases; nucleotides outside the gene matches: 6. CDR3 length: 17 residues. The CDR3 sequence is CASSIVGGSSSYNEQFF. CDR3 nucleotide sequence: TGTGCCAGTAGTATAGTCGGGGGGTCTAGCTCCTACAATGAGCAGTTCTTC.

CDR3 in amino acids: CATKRGGTHEQFF. CDR3 DNA sequence: TGTGCCACTAAGCGGGGGGGGACCCATGAGCAGTTCTTC. The chain combines TRBV12-3 or TRBV12-4 with TRBJ2-1, with 10 bases fitting TRBD2. V shed 10 bases, J shed 8 bases, and the junction held 8 bases outside the gene matches. This CDR3 region has 13 residues.